The 11 T cell receptor beta chains listed next were all sequenced from one sample in a study of blood T cell repertoires in COVID-19. Data came from immunoSEQ multiplex PCR; TCRdb stores just in-frame clones and leaves some out. The table records 300,000 to 400,000 clones, approximately 88% of them present only once. The sequencing input was peripheral blood. These receptors were collected from a woman between 45 and 60 years old with active or convalescent COVID-19.

The V and J genes are TRBV5-4 and TRBJ2-5; 8 bases fit TRBD2. Trimming took 5 bases from V and 7 from J; bases not matched to a gene: 7. Germline V gene sequence: CDR1 SGHNT, CDR2 YYREEE (reference sequence). This CDR3 contains 13 residues. The CDR3 protein is CASRVRAGGTQYF. The CDR3 DNA sequence: TGTGCCAGCAGGGTGAGGGCGGGGGGGACCCAGTACTTC.

V usage is TRBV7-9 and J usage is TRBJ2-1, with TRBD2 matching 7 bases. The V and J ends lost 3 bases and 6 bases, in that order; junction bases with no gene match: 5. The CDR3 spans 14 residues. The germline V gene encodes CDR1 SEHNR and CDR2 FQNEAQ (reference sequence). The CDR3 spells CASSFLGTTNEQFF. The CDR3 coding sequence is TGTGCCAGCAGCTTCCTCGGGACTACCAATGAGCAGTTCTTC. Filled out from reference TRBV7-9 and TRBJ2-1, the complete variable domain reads DTGVSQNPRHKITKRGQNVTFRCDPISEHNRLYWYRQTLGQGPEFLTYFQNEAQLEKSRLLSDRFSAERPKGSFSTLEIQRTEQGDSAMYLCASSFLGTTNEQFFGPGTRLTVL.

CDR3: CASSSMGQGETQYF. Here the CDR3 DNA reads TGCGCCAGCAGCTCAATGGGACAGGGAGAGACCCAGTACTTC. The V call is TRBV5-1, the J call TRBJ2-5, with 9 bases matching TRBD1. V lost 3 bases, J lost 4 bases, and 4 bases stayed unmatched. Germline CDR1 SGHRS, CDR2 YFSETQ. This CDR3 contains 14 residues.

This clone has a single count. The rearrangement joins TRBV5-1 to TRBJ2-2; tentatively, D is TRBD2 (5 bases). V lost 3 bases and J lost 3, with 12 bases in between. Germline V gives CDR1 SGHRS, CDR2 YFSETQ. CDR3 length: 15 residues. CDR3 sequence reads: CASSWTGIDTGELFF. The CDR3 nucleotides read TGCGCCAGCAGCTGGACCGGGATTGACACCGGGGAGCTGTTTTTT.

The V gene is TRBV28, the J gene TRBJ2-5; D remains unclear. The CDR3 sequence is 12 residues long. Between the trimmed V and J ends, which lost 7 bases and 1 base, there was a span of 7 bases. Looked up from germline, CDR1 is MDHEN and CDR2 is SYDVKM. The CDR3 is CASTGLQETQYF. Written as DNA, the CDR3 is TGTGCCAGCACTGGGCTCCAAGAGACCCAGTACTTC.

The chain couples TRBV21-1 to TRBJ1-2; the table's D call of TRBD1 was not tested on the DNA. TRBV21-1 is recorded as a pseudogene. The CDR3 sequence is 16 residues long. The CDR3 protein is CASSKSRGQANYGYTF. The CDR3 region has the DNA TGTGCCAGCAGCAAATCCCGGGGACAGGCTAACTATGGCTACACCTTC.

CDR3 protein: CASSYSRGQGPDTQYF. In DNA form, the CDR3 reads TGTGCCAGCAGTTACTCTCGGGGACAGGGGCCAGATACGCAGTATTTT. The chain combines TRBV6-6 with TRBJ2-3, with 10 nucleotides matching TRBD1. The CDR3 is made up of 16 amino acids. Germline values: CDR1 MNHNY, CDR2 SVGAGI (reference sequence). V lost 0 bases and J lost 4; bases outside the gene matches: 4.

The chain joins TRBV19 to TRBJ2-7, with unresolved D. The germline gives CDR1 LNHDA, CDR2 SQIVND (reference sequence). This CDR3 is 15 amino acids long. V lost 1 base and J 4 bases, leaving 14 bases between the germline ends. CDR3 nucleotide sequence: TGTGCCAGTAGTATAGGAGGCACCTACGATTACGAGCAGTACTTC. Translated, it gives CASSIGGTYDYEQYF.

This chain connects TRBV5-1 to TRBJ2-5; a possible D gene is TRBD2 (7 bases). This CDR3 has 15 amino acids. V shed 0 bases and J shed 1 base, with 10 bases lying between them. CDR1 is SGHRS, CDR2 YFSETQ, per germline. CDR3 region: CASSLGGGVQETQYF. The CDR3 bases are TGCGCCAGCAGCTTGGGAGGGGGGGTCCAAGAGACCCAGTACTTC.

The chain combines TRBV5-5 with TRBJ1-6, with D perhaps TRBD1 (5 bases). The CDR3 has 13 amino acids. Trimming pared 0 bases from V and 10 bases from J, leaving 8 bases between. The germline CDR1 and CDR2 sequences are SGHKS and YYEKEE (reference sequence). CDR3: CASSLGGDSPLHF. The CDR3 nucleotides read TGTGCCAGCAGCTTGGGGGGGGACTCACCCCTCCACTTT.

The rearrangement joins TRBV6-1 to TRBJ2-5; D unresolved. The CDR3 totals 12 residues. Germline CDR1 is MNHNS and CDR2 is SASEGT. V was pared by 2 bases and J by 5 bases, with 6 bases between. Here the CDR3 reads CASSENLETQYF. In DNA form, the CDR3 reads TGTGCCAGCAGTGAAAACTTGGAGACCCAGTACTTC.